Sequencing of this T cell receptor beta chain was carried out in a study of T cell responses to AZD1222 COVID-19 vaccine. The overall study: Pooling was applied to second doses at about 4 or about 12 weeks. Study conclusions and caveats: Targets within unmutated variant regions were reportedly found for nearly half of spike-specific TCRs. Donors, mostly white British, included more females; clonal diversity was possibly underestimated.

This table comes from immunoSEQ multiplex PCR, and its TCRdb copy is limited to in-frame clones, with some not included. The sample includes 150,000 or so clones, 90% to 95% seen only once; the top ten take 0.7% to 0.9%. Germline CDR1 reads MNHEY; CDR2 reads SVGAGI. This CDR3 region has 13 residues. A word on this clone: The antigen is undetermined. An end of the junction does not agree with germline; a read error may underlie this.

The source of this sequence is an adult in good health. The starting material was peripheral blood, obtained on day 0 of AZD1222 vaccination. The genes are TRBV6-5 and TRBJ1-1, with 8 positions matching TRBD1. The CDR3 nucleotides are TGTGCCAGCAGGCGACAGGGGAACTCTGAAGCTTTCTTT. Its translation: CASRRQGNSEAFF.